These T cell receptor beta chains were read from a single sample in a study of T-cell reconstitution after alpha-beta-depleted transplantation in children. TCRdb reprocessed the PCR reads via MiXCR and lists one record per CDR3 protein. The data contain some 590,000 distinct CDR3 sequences, roughly a tenth of them singletons. The sample in question was PBMCs from the stem cell graft donor, obtained from the stem cell graft. The receptor set was obtained from a human donor who donated a stem cell graft to a child with acute myeloid leukemia. Both conserved end residues are part of each CDR3. A D gene is named only where the DNA matches it firmly. Part of the rows lack a size; the others show once, few, many or a class for expanded clones.

NA	TRBV15	15	TRBJ2-3	NA	TGTGCCACCAGCAGAGACGGGGTGCTTGGAGATACGCAGTATTTT	CATSRDGVLGDTQYF
NA	TRBV7-3	16	TRBJ2-2	NA	TGTGCCAGCAGCCAAACCGGGGCAGCAGAAACCGGGGAGCTGTTTTTT	CASSQTGAAETGELFF
many	TRBV6-4	15	TRBJ1-2	NA	TGTGCCAGCAGTTACAGCCGCGAGGCTAACTATGGCTACACCTTC	CASSYSREANYGYTF
NA	TRBV7-9	16	TRBJ2-3	TRBD2	TGTGCCAGCAGCTTAGGGACTAGCGGGAGTACAGGTACGCAGTATTTT	CASSLGTSGSTGTQYF
NA	TRBV29-1	13	TRBJ2-5	NA	TGCAGCGTTGAAGAAGGCAATCGAGAGACCCAGTACTTC	CSVEEGNRETQYF
many	TRBV24-1	16	TRBJ2-5	TRBD2	TGTGCCACCAGTGAAACCGGGACTAGCGGACAAGAGACCCAGTACTTC	CATSETGTSGQETQYF
few	TRBV20-1	15	TRBJ2-1	TRBD2	TGCAGTGCGAACAGGGGGACTAGCGGGACGATCGAGCAGTTCTTC	CSANRGTSGTIEQFF
few	TRBV4-3	17	TRBJ2-3	NA	TGCGCCAGCAGCCAAGATCGTGGCCTTGGCGGCACAGATACGCAGTATTTT	CASSQDRGLGGTDTQYF
few	TRBV20-1	13	TRBJ1-2	TRBD1	TGCAGTGCTAGAGATGGGACAGGCTATGGCTACACCTTC	CSARDGTGYGYTF
few	TRBV10-3	12	TRBJ2-2	NA	TGTGCCATGGGACGGGCAACCGGGGAGCTGTTTTTT	CAMGRATGELFF
NA	TRBV3-1	13	TRBJ1-5	NA	TGTGCCAGCAGCCCGGAGGGTACTCAGCCCCAGCATTTT	CASSPEGTQPQHF
many	TRBV20-1	17	TRBJ2-7	TRBD2	TGCAGTGCTAGAGATCTGATCTACGGGAGGGGGTCCTACGAGCAGTACTTC	CSARDLIYGRGSYEQYF
NA	TRBV30	15	TRBJ2-1	NA	TGTGCCTGGAGTCGGCGTAGGGGCGTGAGTAATGAGCAGTTCTTC	CAWSRRRGVSNEQFF
many	TRBV6-2/TRBV6-3	16	TRBJ2-7	TRBD2	TGTGCCAGCAGTTACTCGATTGGGCTAGCGGTATACGAGCAGTACTTC	CASSYSIGLAVYEQYF
many	TRBV29-1	12	TRBJ2-1	NA	TGCAGCGTTGTTCCCACCTACAATGAGCAGTTCTTC	CSVVPTYNEQFF
few	TRBV29-1	12	TRBJ1-2	NA	TGCAGCGTTGAAGTTGGAGGGGGTGGCTACACCTTC	CSVEVGGGGYTF
NA	TRBV6-2/TRBV6-3	13	TRBJ1-1	NA	TGTGCCAGCAGTCTACTGGTTGGGGTGTGGGCTTTCTTT	CASSLLVGVWAFF
few	TRBV20-1	14	TRBJ2-7	TRBD2	TGCAGTGCTCAAAGGACTAGCGGGAGCTACGAGCAGTACTTC	CSAQRTSGSYEQYF
few	TRBV2	15	TRBJ1-5	NA	TGTGCCAGCAGTGAAGCGCAGGAAAAAAATCAGCCCCAGCATTTT	CASSEAQEKNQPQHF
NA	TRBV5-1	18	TRBJ2-3	NA	TGCGCCAGCAGCTTGGTCCCCCCACAGGGATTTAACACAGATACGCAGTATTTT	CASSLVPPQGFNTDTQYF
NA	TRBV15	13	TRBJ2-7	TRBD1	TGTGCCACCAGCAGACCGGGACAGGGCGAGCAGTACTTC	CATSRPGQGEQYF
few	TRBV9	18	TRBJ2-1	TRBD2	TGTGCCAGCAGCGAAGAAACGGGACTAGCGGGAGGACTCAATGAGCAGTTCTTC	CASSEETGLAGGLNEQFF
NA	TRBV28	16	TRBJ2-1	TRBD2	TGTGCCAGCACCAAAACTAGCGGGAGATATTACAATGAGCAGTTCTTC	CASTKTSGRYYNEQFF
NA	TRBV4-3	18	TRBJ1-5	NA	TGCGCCAGCAGCCAAGAAGCCCCGGAACTATATAGCAATCAGCCCCAGCATTTT	CASSQEAPELYSNQPQHF
NA	TRBV11-2	14	TRBJ1-2	NA	TGTGCCAGCAGCTTTAACTCCGCTAACTATGGCTACACCTTC	CASSFNSANYGYTF
few	TRBV28	15	TRBJ1-2	TRBD1	TGTGCCAGCAGTATCTTTGGGACAGACTTCTATGGCTACACCTTC	CASSIFGTDFYGYTF
NA	TRBV9	18	TRBJ2-1	NA	TGTGCCAGCAGCGTAGTCACGGGTTCGTTGCACTCCTACAATGAGCAGTTCTTC	CASSVVTGSLHSYNEQFF
few	TRBV7-2	14	TRBJ2-5	NA	TGTGCCAGCAGCACCTCTGTCGGTCCAGAGACCCAGTACTTC	CASSTSVGPETQYF
NA	TRBV12-3/TRBV12-4	11	TRBJ2-3	TRBD2	TGTGCCACCGGGAGGGCGGATACGCAGTATTTT	CATGRADTQYF
many	TRBV20-1	13	TRBJ2-3	NA	TGCAGTGCTTTGATTAGCGGTTCAGATACGCAGTATTTT	CSALISGSDTQYF
NA	TRBV5-1	18	TRBJ2-1	NA	TGCGCCAGCAGCTTCCTCGACAGCCGTCCTACAATGCGGGATGAGCAGTTCTTC	CASSFLDSRPTMRDEQFF
once	TRBV5-1	16	TRBJ2-6	NA	TGCGCCAGCAGCTTTGAGGCTCCCTCTGGGGCCAACGTCCTGACTTTC	CASSFEAPSGANVLTF
many	TRBV12-3/TRBV12-4	17	TRBJ1-6	TRBD1	TGTGCCAGCAGTTTAGCGGTACTTGGGACAGGGGACTCACCCCTCCACTTT	CASSLAVLGTGDSPLHF
few	TRBV6-2/TRBV6-3	13	TRBJ2-2	NA	TGTGCCAGCAGCTACAAGGCAGCCGGGGAGCTGTTTTTT	CASSYKAAGELFF
many	TRBV20-1	15	TRBJ2-5	TRBD2	TGCAGTGCTAGAAGCCTAGCGGGAGGGCTGGAGACCCAGTACTTC	CSARSLAGGLETQYF
many	TRBV9	13	TRBJ1-1	NA	TGTGCCAGCAGCCAGACAGGGAACACTGAAGCTTTCTTT	CASSQTGNTEAFF
few	TRBV3-1	12	TRBJ2-1	NA	TGTGCCAGCAGCCAAGCGCGAGGCGAGCAGTTCTTC	CASSQARGEQFF
NA	TRBV18	14	TRBJ2-1	NA	TGTGCCAGCTCACCACCTATACAGATTAATGAGCAGTTCTTC	CASSPPIQINEQFF
NA	TRBV3-1	12	TRBJ2-7	NA	TGTGCCAGCAGCTTCACCCGGTACGAGCAGTACTTC	CASSFTRYEQYF
NA	TRBV11-2	17	TRBJ1-2	TRBD1	TGTGCCAGCAGCTTAGATAGAGTAACAGGGGGGACCTATGGCTACACCTTC	CASSLDRVTGGTYGYTF
NA	TRBV12-3/TRBV12-4	11	TRBJ2-5	NA	TGTGCCAGCCGTTCGACAGAGACCCAGTACTTC	CASRSTETQYF
few	TRBV18	14	TRBJ1-3	NA	TGTGCCAGCTCACCTGGCCTGACTGGAAACACCATATATTTT	CASSPGLTGNTIYF
many	TRBV24-1	16	TRBJ2-1	NA	TGTGCCACCAGTCCAGGGAGGACAAGCTCCTACAATGAGCAGTTCTTC	CATSPGRTSSYNEQFF
many	TRBV29-1	12	TRBJ2-7	NA	TGCAGCGTTGAAAGGGGGAGGTACGAGCAGTACTTC	CSVERGRYEQYF
many	TRBV6-5	15	TRBJ2-7	NA	TGTGCCAGCAGTTACTCGGGAAAGGGGCCCTACGAGCAGTACTTC	CASSYSGKGPYEQYF
few	TRBV29-1	14	TRBJ2-3	TRBD2	TGCAGCGTGGGAGGACTAGTCAATTCAGATACGCAGTATTTT	CSVGGLVNSDTQYF
few	TRBV28	14	TRBJ1-2	NA	TGTGCCAGCAGTTTAAGATCGGGGGGGGATGGCTACACCTTC	CASSLRSGGDGYTF
NA	TRBV28	15	TRBJ1-5	TRBD1	TGTGCCAGCATTGGGGACAGGGCTAGCAATCAGGCCCAGCATTTT	CASIGDRASNQAQHF
NA	TRBV29-1	14	TRBJ2-1	TRBD2	TGCAGCGTTATGCGGACCGGGACGGGGGGGGAGCAGTTCTTC	CSVMRTGTGGEQFF
NA	TRBV20-1	14	TRBJ1-5	NA	TGCAGTGCTTGGGGGGGGATTGGCAATCAGCCCCAGCATTTT	CSAWGGIGNQPQHF
few	TRBV6-2/TRBV6-3	10	TRBJ2-3	NA	TGTGCCATCGGCTTGGGTACGCAGTATTTT	CAIGLGTQYF
NA	TRBV7-3	14	TRBJ2-2	NA	TGTGCCAGCAGCTTAAGCACGAACACCGGGGAGCTGTTTTTT	CASSLSTNTGELFF
NA	TRBV10-3	16	TRBJ1-2	NA	TGTGCCATCAGTGAGTACCAACAGGGCGCTAACTATGGCTACACCTTC	CAISEYQQGANYGYTF
NA	TRBV6-2/TRBV6-3	16	TRBJ2-7	NA	TGTGCCAGCAGTTACTCGAGTGCGGGGCATGCCTACGAGCAGTACTTC	CASSYSSAGHAYEQYF